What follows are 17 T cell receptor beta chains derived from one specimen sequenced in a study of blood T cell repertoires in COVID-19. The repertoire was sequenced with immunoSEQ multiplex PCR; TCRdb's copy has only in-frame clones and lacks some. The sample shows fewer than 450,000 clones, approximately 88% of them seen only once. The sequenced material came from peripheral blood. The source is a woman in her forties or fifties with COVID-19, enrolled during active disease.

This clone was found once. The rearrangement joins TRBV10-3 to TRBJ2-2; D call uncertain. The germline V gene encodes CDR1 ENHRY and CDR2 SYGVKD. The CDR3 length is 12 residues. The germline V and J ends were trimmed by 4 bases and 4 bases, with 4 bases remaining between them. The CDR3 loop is CAISGSTGELFF. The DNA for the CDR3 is TGTGCCATCAGTGGTAGCACCGGGGAGCTGTTTTTT.

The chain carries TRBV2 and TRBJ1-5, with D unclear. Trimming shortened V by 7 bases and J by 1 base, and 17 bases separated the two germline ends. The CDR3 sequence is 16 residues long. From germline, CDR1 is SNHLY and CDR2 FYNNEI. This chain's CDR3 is CASTPWGDSSNQPQHF. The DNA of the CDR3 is TGTGCCAGCACCCCCTGGGGAGACTCCAGCAATCAGCCCCAGCATTTT.

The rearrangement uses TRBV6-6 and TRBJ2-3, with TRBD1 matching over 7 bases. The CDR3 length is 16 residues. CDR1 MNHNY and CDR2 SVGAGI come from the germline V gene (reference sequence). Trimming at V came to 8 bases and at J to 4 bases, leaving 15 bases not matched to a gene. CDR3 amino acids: CASRGALGGAADTQYF. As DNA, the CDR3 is TGTGCCAGCCGAGGAGCTTTAGGGGGCGCAGCAGATACGCAGTATTTT.

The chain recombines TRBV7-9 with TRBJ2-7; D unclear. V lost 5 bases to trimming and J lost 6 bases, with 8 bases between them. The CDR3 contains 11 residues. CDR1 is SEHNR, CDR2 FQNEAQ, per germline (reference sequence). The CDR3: CASSPALEQYF. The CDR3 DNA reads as TGTGCCAGCAGCCCCGCGCTCGAGCAGTACTTC.

The CDR3 protein is CASSIDGDRGEKLFF. DNA for the CDR3: TGTGCCAGTAGTATAGATGGGGACAGGGGTGAAAAACTGTTTTTT. The genes are TRBV19 and TRBJ1-4, with 10 bases aligning to TRBD1. The germline V gene has CDR1 LNHDA and CDR2 SQIVND (reference sequence). The CDR3 spans 15 residues. V gave up 0 bases and J gave up 7 bases; unmatched junction bases: 2.

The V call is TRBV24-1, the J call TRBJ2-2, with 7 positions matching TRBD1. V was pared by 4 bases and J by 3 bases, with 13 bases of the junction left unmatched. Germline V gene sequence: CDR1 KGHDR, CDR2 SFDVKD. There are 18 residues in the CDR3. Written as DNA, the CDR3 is TGTGCCACCAGTGAGCCTGACAGGGCCCGAACGGACACCGGGGAGCTGTTTTTT. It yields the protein CATSEPDRARTDTGELFF.

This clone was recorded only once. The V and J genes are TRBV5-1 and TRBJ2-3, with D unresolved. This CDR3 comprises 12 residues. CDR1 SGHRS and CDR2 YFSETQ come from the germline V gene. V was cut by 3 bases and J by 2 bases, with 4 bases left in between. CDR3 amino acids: CASSSVTDTQYF. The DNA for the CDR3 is TGCGCCAGCAGCTCTGTCACAGATACGCAGTATTTT.

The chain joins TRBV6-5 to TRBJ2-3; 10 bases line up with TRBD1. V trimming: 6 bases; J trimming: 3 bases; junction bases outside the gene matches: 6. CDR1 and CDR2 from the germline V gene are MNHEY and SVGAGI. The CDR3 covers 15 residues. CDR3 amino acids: CASSLTGGLTDTQYF. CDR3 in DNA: TGTGCCAGCAGCCTGACAGGGGGCTTAACAGATACGCAGTATTTT.

CDR3 sequence: CASAGPAAGLGTQYF. CDR3 coding DNA: TGTGCCAGCGCCGGCCCTGCGGCTGGCCTCGGGACCCAGTACTTC. The genes are TRBV6-5 and TRBJ2-5; no clear D. The CDR3 loop spans 15 amino acids. Germline loops: CDR1 MNHEY, CDR2 SVGAGI. V was cut by 8 bases and J by 7 bases, with 23 bases left in between.

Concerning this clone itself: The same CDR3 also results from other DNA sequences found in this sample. CDR3 nucleotides: TGTGCCAGTAGTCCGGGACAGGGGGGGACTGAAGCTTTCTTT. Its protein is CASSPGQGGTEAFF. The V call is TRBV19, the J call TRBJ1-1, with 11 bases identical to TRBD1. V gave up 5 bases and J gave up 5 bases; unmatched junction bases: 4. Germline V gene data show CDR1 as LNHDA and CDR2 as SQIVND (reference sequence). There are 14 residues in the CDR3. Together with reference TRBV19 and TRBJ1-1, the CDR3 gives the full variable domain: DGGITQSPKYLFRKEGQNVTLSCEQNLNHDAMYWYRQDPGQGLRLIYYSQIVNDFQKGDIAEGYSVSREKKESFPLTVTSAQKNPTAFYLCASSPGQGGTEAFFGQGTRLTVV.

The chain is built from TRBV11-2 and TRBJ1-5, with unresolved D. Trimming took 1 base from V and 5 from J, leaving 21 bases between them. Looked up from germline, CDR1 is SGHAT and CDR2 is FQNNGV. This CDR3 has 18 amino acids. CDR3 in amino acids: CASSLAPSGVRRDQPQHF. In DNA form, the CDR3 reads TGTGCCAGCAGCTTAGCCCCCTCCGGGGTAAGAAGGGATCAGCCCCAGCATTTT.

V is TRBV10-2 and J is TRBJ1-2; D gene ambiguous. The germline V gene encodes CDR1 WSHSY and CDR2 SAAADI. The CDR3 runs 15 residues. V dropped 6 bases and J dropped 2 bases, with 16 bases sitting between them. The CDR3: CASSPAGPGNYGYTF. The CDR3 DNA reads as TGCGCCAGCAGCCCGGCAGGTCCGGGGAACTATGGCTACACCTTC.

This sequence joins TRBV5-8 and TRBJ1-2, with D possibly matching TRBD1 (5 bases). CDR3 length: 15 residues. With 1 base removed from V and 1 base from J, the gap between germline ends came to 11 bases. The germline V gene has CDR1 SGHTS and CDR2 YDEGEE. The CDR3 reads CASSLHVDSNYGYTF. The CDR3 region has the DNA TGTGCCAGCAGCTTGCACGTCGACAGTAACTATGGCTACACCTTC.

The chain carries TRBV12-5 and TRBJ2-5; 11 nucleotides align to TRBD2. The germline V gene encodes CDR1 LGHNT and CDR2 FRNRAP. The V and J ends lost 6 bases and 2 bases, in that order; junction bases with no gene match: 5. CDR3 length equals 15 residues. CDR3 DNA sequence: TGTGCTAGTGGCACTGGGACTAGCGGACAAGAGACCCAGTACTTC. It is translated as CASGTGTSGQETQYF.

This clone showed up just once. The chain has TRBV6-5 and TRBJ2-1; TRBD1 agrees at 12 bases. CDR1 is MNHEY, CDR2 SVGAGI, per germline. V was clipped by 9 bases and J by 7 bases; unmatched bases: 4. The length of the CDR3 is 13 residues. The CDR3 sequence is CASPGQGANEQFF. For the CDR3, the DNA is TGTGCCAGTCCGGGACAGGGGGCAAATGAGCAGTTCTTC.

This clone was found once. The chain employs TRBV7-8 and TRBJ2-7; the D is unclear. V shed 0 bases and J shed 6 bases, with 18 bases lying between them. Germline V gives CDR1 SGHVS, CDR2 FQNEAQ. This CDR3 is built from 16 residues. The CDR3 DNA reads TGTGCCAGCAGCTTAGCGCTGGTACTCGCCTCCGCCGAGCAGTACTTC. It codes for CASSLALVLASAEQYF.

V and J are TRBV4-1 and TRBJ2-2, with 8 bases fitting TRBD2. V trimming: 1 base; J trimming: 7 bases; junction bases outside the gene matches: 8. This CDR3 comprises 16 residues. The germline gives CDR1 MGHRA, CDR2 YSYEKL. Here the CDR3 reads CASSQVRGGRGGELFF. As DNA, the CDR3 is TGCGCCAGCAGCCAAGTCCGGGGGGGCCGCGGCGGGGAGCTGTTTTTT.